This is a list of T cell receptor beta chains from one sample in a study of spatial heterogeneity in lung cancer. TCRdb processed the 5' RACE reads anew with MiXCR; each CDR3 protein has one entry. The sample yields roughly 80,000 distinct CDR3 sequences, roughly 8% seen once. Material: PBMCs, obtained at surgery. These receptors came from a male donor with early-stage non-small cell lung cancer. CDR3s include the opening cysteine and the closing phenylalanine or tryptophan. The D gene is left open where the match is weak. Not every row has a clone size; where given, it reads once, few, many or a size class.

d_call | clone_size | j_call | v_call | cdr3_aa | cdr3_nt
TRBD2 | many | TRBJ2-3 | TRBV9 | CATSGTSASTDTQYF | TGTGCCACCAGTGGGACTAGTGCTAGCACAGATACGCAGTATTTT
- | many | TRBJ2-1 | TRBV15 | CATSRDRTNEQFF | TGTGCCACCAGCAGAGACAGGACCAATGAGCAGTTCTTC
- | many | TRBJ1-1 | TRBV6-6 | CASSPQGRKAFF | TGTGCCAGCAGTCCACAGGGTAGAAAAGCTTTCTTT
- | - | TRBJ1-1 | TRBV14 | CASSQDRGTEAFF | TGTGCCAGCAGCCAAGATCGAGGCACTGAAGCTTTCTTT
TRBD1 | many | TRBJ1-5 | TRBV6-1 | CASSGGQVRNQPQHF | TGTGCCAGCAGTGGCGGACAGGTCAGGAATCAGCCCCAGCATTTT
- | many | TRBJ2-7 | TRBV27 | CASSDRNEQYF | TGTGCCAGCAGTGATAGAAACGAGCAGTACTTC
- | many | TRBJ1-1 | TRBV29-1 | CSVETPGEGLTTEAFF | TGCAGCGTTGAAACCCCCGGGGAAGGCCTCACCACTGAAGCTTTCTTT
- | - | TRBJ1-2 | TRBV12-3/TRBV12-4 | CASSFNYGYTF | TGTGCCAGCAGTTTTAACTATGGCTACACCTTC
- | many | TRBJ1-1 | TRBV27 | CASSWTTINTEAFF | TGTGCCAGCAGTTGGACGACAATTAACACTGAAGCTTTCTTT
- | few | TRBJ2-2 | TRBV15 | CATSSRTHNTGELFF | TGTGCCACCAGCAGCCGGACTCATAACACCGGGGAGCTGTTTTTT
- | many | TRBJ2-1 | TRBV5-4 | CASSLVSGSEQFF | TGTGCCAGCAGCTTGGTTTCAGGGAGTGAGCAGTTCTTC
- | many | TRBJ2-7 | TRBV6-2/TRBV6-3 | CASHGTDQGYEQYF | TGTGCCAGCCATGGGACCGACCAGGGCTACGAGCAGTACTTC
- | few | TRBJ1-4 | TRBV15 | CATSREGTINEKLFF | TGTGCCACCAGCAGAGAGGGGACTATTAATGAAAAACTGTTTTTT
TRBD1 | many | TRBJ2-7 | TRBV29-1 | CSVGSKTGLSPNEQYF | TGCAGCGTTGGTAGTAAGACAGGGCTCTCTCCTAACGAGCAGTACTTC
- | many | TRBJ1-5 | TRBV6-2/TRBV6-3 | CASSYSTRDNQPQHF | TGTGCCAGCAGTTACTCGACACGGGACAATCAGCCCCAGCATTTT
TRBD2 | many | TRBJ2-7 | TRBV20-1 | CSARGTGTSGYEQYF | TGCAGTGCTAGAGGGACCGGGACTAGCGGGTACGAGCAGTACTTC
TRBD1 | many | TRBJ1-2 | TRBV29-1 | CSVNGQGLNYGYTF | TGCAGCGTGAATGGACAGGGACTGAACTATGGCTACACCTTC
TRBD1 | many | TRBJ1-1 | TRBV29-1 | CSGDRGQMNTEAFF | TGCAGCGGTGACCGGGGACAGATGAACACTGAAGCTTTCTTT
- | - | TRBJ2-7 | TRBV20-1 | CSATLAGSEQYF | TGCAGTGCCACCCTGGCCGGGAGCGAGCAGTACTTC
TRBD1 | many | TRBJ1-2 | TRBV28 | CASRVGQDYGYTF | TGTGCCAGCAGGGTGGGACAGGACTATGGCTACACCTTC
- | many | TRBJ2-3 | TRBV5-1 | CASSREGLSDTQYF | TGCGCCAGCAGCAGGGAAGGGCTTTCGGATACGCAGTATTTT
- | many | TRBJ2-1 | TRBV10-3 | CAISERSGTYNEQFF | TGTGCCATCAGTGAACGGAGCGGAACCTACAATGAGCAGTTCTTC
TRBD1 | many | TRBJ2-1 | TRBV9 | CASNRQGEDNEQFF | TGTGCCAGCAACAGACAGGGAGAGGACAATGAGCAGTTCTTC